The rows below give T cell receptor beta chains drawn from one sample of a study of blood T cell repertoires in COVID-19. The method was immunoSEQ multiplex PCR; TCRdb's version includes in-frame clones alone and lacks a portion of them. The sample yields some 260,000 clones, roughly 85% seen once. Sequences were obtained from peripheral blood. Every receptor here comes from a man between 18 and 35 years old with active or convalescent COVID-19. CDR3s include the opening cysteine and the closing phenylalanine or tryptophan. A D gene is named only where the DNA matches it firmly. Clone size, where shown, is once, few, many, or a class for clones that have expanded.

d_gene	v_gene	abundance	j_gene	CDR3nt	CDR3aa
TRBD1	TRBV5-1	once	TRBJ1-1	TGCGCCAGCAGCCAGGACAGGGGAACTGAAGCTTTCTTT	CASSQDRGTEAFF
NA	TRBV2	NA	TRBJ1-2	TGTGCCAGCAGCCTAACCCTAATTAACTATGGCTACACCTTC	CASSLTLINYGYTF
TRBD1	TRBV7-2	NA	TRBJ2-1	TGTGCCAGCAGCTTACGCCCGACAGGGGGCGGTGAGCAGTTCTTC	CASSLRPTGGGEQFF
NA	TRBV2	NA	TRBJ2-2	TGTGCCAGCAGCCCCATGCCGGGGTTCTCCCACGGGGAGCTGTTTTTT	CASSPMPGFSHGELFF
TRBD2	TRBV28	NA	TRBJ2-1	TGTGCCAGCAGCTTTAGCGGGCCCCAGGGTGAGCAGTTCTTC	CASSFSGPQGEQFF
NA	TRBV20-1	NA	TRBJ1-5	TGCAGTGCTAGTGCAGATAGCAATCAGCCCCAGCATTTT	CSASADSNQPQHF
NA	TRBV5-1	NA	TRBJ2-2	TGCGCCAGCAGCCCGGGACAAACGAACACCGGGGAGCTGTTTTTT	CASSPGQTNTGELFF
TRBD1	TRBV4-3	NA	TRBJ2-1	TGCGCCAGCAGCTCCACCCGGACAGGGGGGAAGCAGTTCTTC	CASSSTRTGGKQFF
NA	TRBV24-1	NA	TRBJ1-5	TGTGCCACCAGTGCCTGGGGGGAGGAGGAGAGGCATTTT	CATSAWGEEERHF
TRBD2	TRBV19	NA	TRBJ2-1	TGTGCCAGTAGTACGGGGGGGCCAGAGCAGTTCTTC	CASSTGGPEQFF
TRBD1	TRBV11-2	NA	TRBJ2-7	TGTGCCAGCAGTTTACAGGGGATTAGGACCTACGAGCAGTACTTC	CASSLQGIRTYEQYF
TRBD1	TRBV5-1	NA	TRBJ2-5	TGCGCCAGCAGGGACCGGGACAGGGTCCAAGAGACCCAGTACTTC	CASRDRDRVQETQYF
TRBD1	TRBV5-4	NA	TRBJ1-4	TGTGCCAGCAGCTACGGACAGGGTGAAACTAATGAAAAACTGTTTTTT	CASSYGQGETNEKLFF
NA	TRBV5-5	NA	TRBJ1-2	TGTGCCAGCAGCTTGGTTCAGGGAAACTATGGCTACACCTTC	CASSLVQGNYGYTF
NA	TRBV5-4	NA	TRBJ2-7	TGTGCCAGCAGCAACCGGGACTTATACTACGAGCAGTACTTC	CASSNRDLYYEQYF
NA	TRBV25-1	once	TRBJ2-1	TGTGCCAGCAGAGATAGCGCCCAAATTACTGAGCAGTTCTTC	CASRDSAQITEQFF
NA	TRBV5-1	NA	TRBJ1-5	TGCGCCAGCAAGGTATCCGAGGGTCAGCCCCAGCATTTT	CASKVSEGQPQHF
NA	TRBV5-4	NA	TRBJ1-2	TGTGCCAGCAGCCGGGGGGGAGGCTATGGCTACACCTTC	CASSRGGGYGYTF
NA	TRBV6-5	NA	TRBJ2-7	TGTGCCAGCAGTTACACCCCGGGACTGGTATACGAGCAGTACTTC	CASSYTPGLVYEQYF
NA	TRBV28	NA	TRBJ2-3	TGTGCCAGCAGTACCATTGACAGAGGTCGGGATACGCAGTATTTT	CASSTIDRGRDTQYF